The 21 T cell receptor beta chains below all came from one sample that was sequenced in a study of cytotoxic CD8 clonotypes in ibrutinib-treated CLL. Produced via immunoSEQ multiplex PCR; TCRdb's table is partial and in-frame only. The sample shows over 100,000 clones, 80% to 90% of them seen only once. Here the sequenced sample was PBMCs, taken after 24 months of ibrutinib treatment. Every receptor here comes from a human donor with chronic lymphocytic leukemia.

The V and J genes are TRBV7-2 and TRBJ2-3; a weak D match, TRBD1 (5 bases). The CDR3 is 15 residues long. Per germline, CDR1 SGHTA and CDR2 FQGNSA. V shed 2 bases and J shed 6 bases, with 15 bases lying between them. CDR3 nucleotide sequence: TGTGCCAGCAGCTTAATGGGGCCCCACGGGGATACGCAGTATTTT. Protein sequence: CASSLMGPHGDTQYF.

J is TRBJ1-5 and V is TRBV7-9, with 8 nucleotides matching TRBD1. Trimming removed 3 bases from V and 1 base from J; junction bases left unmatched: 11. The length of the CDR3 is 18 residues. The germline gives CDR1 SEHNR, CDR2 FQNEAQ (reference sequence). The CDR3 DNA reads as TGTGCCAGCAGCTTTGGACAGGGAGCGGGGGGGAGCAATCAGCCCCAGCATTTT. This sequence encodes CASSFGQGAGGSNQPQHF.

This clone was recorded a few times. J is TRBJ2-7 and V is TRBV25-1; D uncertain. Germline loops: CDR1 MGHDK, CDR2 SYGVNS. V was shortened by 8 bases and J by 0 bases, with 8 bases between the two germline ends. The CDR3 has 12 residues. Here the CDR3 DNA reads TGTGCCAGCGGTCGAAGCTCCTACGAGCAGTACTTC. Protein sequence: CASGRSSYEQYF.

DNA for the CDR3: TGTGCCTGGAGTCCGGGACTAGCGGAAAACATTCAGTACTTC. Protein product: CAWSPGLAENIQYF. This rearrangement joins TRBV30 to TRBJ2-4, with 11 bases lining up with TRBD2. Germline V gene lookup returns CDR1 GTSNPN and CDR2 SVGIG (reference sequence). V shed 2 bases, J shed 5 bases, and the junction held 2 bases outside the gene matches. The CDR3 totals 14 residues. The whole variable domain, filled in from reference TRBV30 and TRBJ2-4, reads SQTIHQWPATLVQPVGSPLSLECTVEGTSNPNLYWYRQAAGRGLQLLFYSVGIGQISSEVPQNLSASRPQDRQFILSSKKLLLSDSGFYLCAWSPGLAENIQYFGAGTRLSVL.

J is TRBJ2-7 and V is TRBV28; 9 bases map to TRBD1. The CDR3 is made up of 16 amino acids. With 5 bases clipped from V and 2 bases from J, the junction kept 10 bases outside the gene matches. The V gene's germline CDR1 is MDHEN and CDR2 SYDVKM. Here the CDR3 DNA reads TGTGCCAGCAGTGACCAAGGGACAGGGACACCCTACGAGCAGTACTTC. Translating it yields CASSDQGTGTPYEQYF.

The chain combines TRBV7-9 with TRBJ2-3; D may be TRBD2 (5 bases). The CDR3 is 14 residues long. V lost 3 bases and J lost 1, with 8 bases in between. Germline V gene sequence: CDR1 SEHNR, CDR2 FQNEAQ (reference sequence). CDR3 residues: CASSLTGGTDTQYF. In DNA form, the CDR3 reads TGTGCCAGCAGCTTGACCGGGGGCACAGATACGCAGTATTTT.

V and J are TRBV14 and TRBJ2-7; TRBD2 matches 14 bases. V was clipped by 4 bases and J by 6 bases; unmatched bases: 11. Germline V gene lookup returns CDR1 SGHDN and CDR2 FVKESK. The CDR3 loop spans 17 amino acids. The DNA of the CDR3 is TGTGCCAGCAGCCGCCAGACAGGGACTAGCGGGAGCTTCGAGCAGTACTTC. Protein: CASSRQTGTSGSFEQYF.

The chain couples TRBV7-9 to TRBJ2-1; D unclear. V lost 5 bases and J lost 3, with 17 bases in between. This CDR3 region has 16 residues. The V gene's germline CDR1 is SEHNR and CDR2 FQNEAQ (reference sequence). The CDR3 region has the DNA TGTGCCAGCAGCCCTGCTGGGTATCGACTCTACAATGAGCAGTTCTTC. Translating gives CASSPAGYRLYNEQFF.

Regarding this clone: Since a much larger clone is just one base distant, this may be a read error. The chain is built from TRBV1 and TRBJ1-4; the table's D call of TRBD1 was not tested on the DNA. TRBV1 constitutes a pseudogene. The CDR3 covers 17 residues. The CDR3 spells CTSSPGTGSTTNEKLFF. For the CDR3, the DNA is TGCACCAGCAGCCCCGGGACAGGGAGCACAACTAATGAAAAACTGTTTTTT.

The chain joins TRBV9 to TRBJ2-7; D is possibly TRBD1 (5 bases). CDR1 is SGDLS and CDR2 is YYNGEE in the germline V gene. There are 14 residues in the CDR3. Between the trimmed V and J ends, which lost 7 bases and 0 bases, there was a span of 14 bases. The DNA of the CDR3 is TGTGCCAGCGGAAAGACAGAATCCTCCTACGAGCAGTACTTC. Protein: CASGKTESSYEQYF.

In DNA, the CDR3 is TGCGCCAGCAGCCGAATTCCGGGACAGGGGCGCCAGGGATACACAGATACGCAGTATTTT. This gives the protein CASSRIPGQGRQGYTDTQYF. The V gene is TRBV4-1, the J gene TRBJ2-3; 10 nucleotides match TRBD1. Per the germline V gene, CDR1 is MGHRA and CDR2 is YSYEKL. V trimming: 4 bases; J trimming: 2 bases; junction bases outside the gene matches: 18. The CDR3 is made up of 20 amino acids.

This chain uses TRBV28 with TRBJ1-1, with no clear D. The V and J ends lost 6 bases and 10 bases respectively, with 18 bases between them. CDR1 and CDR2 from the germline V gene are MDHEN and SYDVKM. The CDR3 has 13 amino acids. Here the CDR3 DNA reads TGTGCCAGCAGAAGGGAGATAAGGGCGATAGCTTTCTTT. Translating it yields CASRREIRAIAFF. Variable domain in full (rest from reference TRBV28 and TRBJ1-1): DVKVTQSSRYLVKRTGEKVFLECVQDMDHENMFWYRQDPGLGLRLIYFSYDVKMKEKGDIPEGYSVSREKKERFSLILESASTNQTSMYLCASRREIRAIAFFGQGTRLTVV.

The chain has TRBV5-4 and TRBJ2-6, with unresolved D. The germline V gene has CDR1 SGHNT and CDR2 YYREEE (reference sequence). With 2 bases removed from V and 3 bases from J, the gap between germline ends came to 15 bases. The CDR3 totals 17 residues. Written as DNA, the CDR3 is TGTGCCAGCAGCTTTGTGGTCCCCGCCGATGGGGCCAACGTCCTGACTTTC. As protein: CASSFVVPADGANVLTF.

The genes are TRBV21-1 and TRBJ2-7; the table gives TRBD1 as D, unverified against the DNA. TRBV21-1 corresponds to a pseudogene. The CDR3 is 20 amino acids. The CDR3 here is CASSKVSRPGTYSGTYEQYF. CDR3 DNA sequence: TGTGCCAGCAGCAAAGTCTCTCGTCCCGGGACATACTCAGGCACCTACGAGCAGTACTTC.

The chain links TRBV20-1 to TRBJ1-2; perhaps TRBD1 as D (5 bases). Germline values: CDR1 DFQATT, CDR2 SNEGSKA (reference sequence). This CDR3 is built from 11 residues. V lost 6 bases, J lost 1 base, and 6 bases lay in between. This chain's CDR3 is CSAGGNYGYTF. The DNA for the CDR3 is TGCAGTGCGGGGGGTAACTATGGCTACACCTTC.

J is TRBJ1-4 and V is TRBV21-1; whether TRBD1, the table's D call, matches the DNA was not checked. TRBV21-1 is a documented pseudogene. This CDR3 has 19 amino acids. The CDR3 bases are TGTGCCAGCAGCAAAAGGCTGATTCTCAGGGGGCAACGGAATGAAAAACTGTTTTTT. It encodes CASSKRLILRGQRNEKLFF.

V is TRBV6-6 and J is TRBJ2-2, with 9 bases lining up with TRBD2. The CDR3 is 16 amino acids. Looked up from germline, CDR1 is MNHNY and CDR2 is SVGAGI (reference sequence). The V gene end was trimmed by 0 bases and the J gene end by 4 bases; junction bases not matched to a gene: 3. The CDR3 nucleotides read TGTGCCAGCAGTTACTCCAGCGGGGGGCTCACCGGGGAGCTGTTTTTT. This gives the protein CASSYSSGGLTGELFF.

CDR3: CASSQGLVRTEAFF. DNA of the CDR3: TGCGCCAGCAGCCAAGGGTTGGTACGAACTGAAGCTTTCTTT. The chain has TRBV4-3 and TRBJ1-1, with no clear D. The CDR3 runs to 14 residues. Trimming left V 1 base short and J 5 bases short, with 11 bases between. Germline loops: CDR1 LGHNA, CDR2 YSLEER.

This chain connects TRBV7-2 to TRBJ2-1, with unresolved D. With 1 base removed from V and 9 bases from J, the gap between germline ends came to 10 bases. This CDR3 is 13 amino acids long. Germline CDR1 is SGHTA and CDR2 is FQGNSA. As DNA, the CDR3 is TGTGCCAGCAGCTTAGAAGGGTTCGGTGAGCAGTTCTTC. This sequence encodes CASSLEGFGEQFF.

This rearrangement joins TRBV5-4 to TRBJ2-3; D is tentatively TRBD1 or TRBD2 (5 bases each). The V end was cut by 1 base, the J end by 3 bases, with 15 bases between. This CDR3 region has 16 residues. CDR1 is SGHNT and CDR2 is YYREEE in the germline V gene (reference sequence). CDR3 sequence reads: CASSLFGGLKTDTQYF. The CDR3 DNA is TGTGCCAGCAGCTTGTTTGGGGGTCTGAAAACAGATACGCAGTATTTT. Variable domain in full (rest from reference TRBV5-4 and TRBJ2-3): ETGVTQSPTHLIKTRGQQVTLRCSSQSGHNTVSWYQQALGQGPQFIFQYYREEENGRGNFPPRFSGLQFPNYSSELNVNALELDDSALYLCASSLFGGLKTDTQYFGPGTRLTVL.

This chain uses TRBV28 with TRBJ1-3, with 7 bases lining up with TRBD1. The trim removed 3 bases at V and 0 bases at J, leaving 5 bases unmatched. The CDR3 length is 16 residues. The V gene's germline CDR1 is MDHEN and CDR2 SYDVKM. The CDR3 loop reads CASSLVQGSSGNTIYF. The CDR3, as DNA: TGTGCCAGCAGTTTGGTACAGGGGAGCTCTGGAAACACCATATATTTT.